These T cell receptor beta chains were read from a single sample in a study of blood T cell repertoires in COVID-19. TCRdb's copy holds only in-frame clones and misses some; the assay was immunoSEQ multiplex PCR. Of approximately 50,000 clones listed, approximately 89% are singletons. Material for sequencing was peripheral blood. The receptors come from a man in his sixties with acute or convalescent COVID-19. Both conserved end residues are part of each CDR3. The order of the fields is J gene, V gene, clone size, D gene, CDR3 DNA, CDR3 protein. D genes are given only for firm matches. Clone size is not always given. Where it is, it says once, few, many or a class for expanded clones.

>TRBJ2-2|TRBV28|.|.
TGTGCCAGCAGTTTTCGGCGGGGGCGAGGAACCGGGGAGCTGTTTTTT
CASSFRRGRGTGELFF
>TRBJ1-2|TRBV5-4|few|TRBD1
TGTGCCAGCAGCTTGGGGGACAGGGGCCACTATGGCTACACCTTC
CASSLGDRGHYGYTF
>TRBJ1-1|TRBV20-1|.|.
TGCAGTGCTAGTCAAAACATTAACACTGAAGCTTTCTTT
CSASQNINTEAFF
>TRBJ1-1|TRBV19|few|.
TGTGCCAGTAGTATACAGCCGCGGGCTACTGAAGCTTTCTTT
CASSIQPRATEAFF
>TRBJ2-1|TRBV6-5|.|.
TGTGCCAGCAGCCGACAGGGAGGCAATGAGCAGTTCTTC
CASSRQGGNEQFF
>TRBJ2-4|TRBV20-1|.|TRBD2
TGCAGTGCTAGTTCTTGGGGGAGCGGGACCATTCAGTACTTC
CSASSWGSGTIQYF
>TRBJ2-3|TRBV15|.|TRBD2
TGTGCCACCAGCAGGGGACTAGCGGGTATCACAGATACGCAGTATTTT
CATSRGLAGITDTQYF
>TRBJ1-2|TRBV24-1|.|.
TGTGCCACCAGTGATGGACTATATGGCTACACCTTC
CATSDGLYGYTF
>TRBJ1-6|TRBV28|.|.
TGTGCCAGCAGTCCGCGGACAGCTCATTCACCCCTCCACTTT
CASSPRTAHSPLHF
>TRBJ1-6|TRBV19|once|TRBD1
TGTGCCAGTAGTGGGACAGGGATGAATTCACCCCTCCACTTT
CASSGTGMNSPLHF
>TRBJ2-7|TRBV18|.|TRBD2
TGTGCCAGCTCACCGGGACTAGCGGGAGACCCCGAGCAGTACTTC
CASSPGLAGDPEQYF
>TRBJ2-3|TRBV7-9|.|.
TGTGCCAGCAGTGGGAGGCGAGATACGCAGTATTTT
CASSGRRDTQYF
>TRBJ1-5|TRBV29-1|.|TRBD1
TGCAGCGTTGGGGACAGGGGAAGGCAGCCCCAGCATTTT
CSVGDRGRQPQHF
>TRBJ1-5|TRBV18|.|.
TGTGCCAGCTCACCTGTACGGACAGACGGAAATCAGCCCCAGCATTTT
CASSPVRTDGNQPQHF
>TRBJ1-5|TRBV28|.|.
TGTGCCAGCAGTTCTTGGAGGAGCAATCAGCCCCAGCATTTT
CASSSWRSNQPQHF
>TRBJ1-6|TRBV6-4|.|.
TGTGCCAGCAGTCCCGACAGATATAATTCACCCCTCCACTTT
CASSPDRYNSPLHF
>TRBJ1-4|TRBV28|.|.
TGTGCCACCGCGGGGGGCGGGAATGAAAAACTGTTTTTT
CATAGGGNEKLFF
>TRBJ2-2|TRBV21-1|.|.
TGTGCCAGCAGCAGGGGACAACAAACCGGGGAGCTGTTTTTT
CASSRGQQTGELFF
>TRBJ2-5|TRBV7-2|.|TRBD2
TGTGCCAGCAGCTTAGAGGGACTAGCGGGCGGGTACTTC
CASSLEGLAGGYF
>TRBJ2-2|TRBV4-1|.|.
TGCGCCAGCAGCCCCAGGGTAGCGGTGAACACCGGGGAGCTGTTTTTT
CASSPRVAVNTGELFF
>TRBJ1-2|TRBV16|.|.
TGTGCCAGCAGCCCTCAACAGGGACTAAACTATGGCTACACCTTC
CASSPQQGLNYGYTF
>TRBJ1-2|TRBV15|.|.
TGTGCCACCAGCAGAGCCCAGGGGCTCAACTATGGCTACACCTTC
CATSRAQGLNYGYTF
>TRBJ2-7|TRBV18|.|TRBD1
TGTGCCAGCTCAACCTCGGACAGGGGCTACGAGCAGTACTTC
CASSTSDRGYEQYF
>TRBJ2-1|TRBV11-2|.|TRBD1
TGTGCCAGCAGCTTCGGGACAGGGGGGTACAATGAGCAGTTCTTC
CASSFGTGGYNEQFF
>TRBJ2-7|TRBV15|.|TRBD1
TGTGCCACCAGCCGCCATTCTGGGCAGGGGGACGAGCAGTACTTC
CATSRHSGQGDEQYF
>TRBJ1-2|TRBV3-1/TRBV3-2|.|.
TGTGCCAGCAGCCCTGGGGCAAACTATGGCTACACCTTC
CASSPGANYGYTF
>TRBJ2-5|TRBV29-1|.|.
TGCAGCTCATTGGACATGAGGGAGACCCAGTACTTC
CSSLDMRETQYF
>TRBJ2-7|TRBV7-2|.|TRBD2
TGTGCCAGCAGCTACCGTCGGCGGGAGCACGAGCAGTACTTC
CASSYRRREHEQYF